The entry below gives a single T cell receptor (beta chain) sequence along with its context. Germline loops: CDR1 WNHNN, CDR2 SYGVQD (reference sequence). Germline trimming cut 5 bases from V and 10 bases from J; bases unmatched to any gene: 14. The CDR3 is made up of 16 amino acids. The data belong to a study of T cells in tumors after PD-1 blockade. Overall study context: Each patient got pembrolizumab 200 mg every 3 weeks or cemiplimab 350 mg every 2 weeks. A subset received ongoing vismodegib 150 mg daily alongside anti-PD-1 therapy.

Profiled with immunoSEQ multiplex PCR; TCRdb holds only in-frame clones, not every one. The sample includes around 60,000 clones, about four fifths of them seen just once. The sample consisted of PBMCs, taken before anti-PD-1 treatment. The chain uses TRBV10-1 and TRBJ2-1, with TRBD1 identical over 10 bases. The receptor comes from a human donor with basal cell carcinoma. CDR3 in amino acids: CASSYIRDRGLQEQFF. CDR3 in DNA: TGCGCCAGCAGTTACATCCGGGACAGGGGCCTCCAGGAGCAGTTCTTC.